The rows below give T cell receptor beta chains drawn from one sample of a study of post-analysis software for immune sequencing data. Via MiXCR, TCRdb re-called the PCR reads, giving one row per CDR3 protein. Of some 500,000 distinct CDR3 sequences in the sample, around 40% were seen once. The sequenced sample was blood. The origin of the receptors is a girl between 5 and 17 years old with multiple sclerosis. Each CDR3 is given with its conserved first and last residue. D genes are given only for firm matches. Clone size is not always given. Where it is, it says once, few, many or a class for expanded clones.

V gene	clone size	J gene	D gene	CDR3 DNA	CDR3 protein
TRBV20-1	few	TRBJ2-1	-	TGCAGTGCTTCCCGCGCGGTGAATTGGGCCAATGAGCAGTTCTTC	CSASRAVNWANEQFF
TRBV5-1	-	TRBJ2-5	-	TGCGCCAGCGCTCCAGGACTGAAAAAAGAGACCCAGTACTTC	CASAPGLKKETQYF
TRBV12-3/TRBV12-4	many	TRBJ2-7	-	TGTGCCAGCAGTCAGGGGGGCGCCTACGAGCAGTACTTC	CASSQGGAYEQYF
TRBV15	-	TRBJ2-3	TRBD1	TGTGCCACCCGGGACAGGGACGGCACAGATACGCAGTATTTT	CATRDRDGTDTQYF
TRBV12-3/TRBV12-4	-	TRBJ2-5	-	TGTGCCAGCAGCCCGGGGCGCCGGGACTCAGAGACCCAGTACTTC	CASSPGRRDSETQYF
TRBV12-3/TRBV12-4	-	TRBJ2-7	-	TGTGCCAGCAGTTTGGCGGACGGTAACGAGCAGTACTTC	CASSLADGNEQYF
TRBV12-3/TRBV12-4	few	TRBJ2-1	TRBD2	TGTGCCAGCAGGAATAGCGGGTTTGGTGAGCAGTTCTTC	CASRNSGFGEQFF
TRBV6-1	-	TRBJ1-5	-	TGTGCCAGCAGTGTCAAGGGGAGTAGCAATCAGCCCCAGCATTTT	CASSVKGSSNQPQHF
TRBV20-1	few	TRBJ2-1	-	TGCAGTGAATCGGGACGAGCCTACAATGAGCAGTTCTTC	CSESGRAYNEQFF
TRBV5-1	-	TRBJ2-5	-	TGCGCCAGCAGCTTGGGAGGGTCCGAGGAAGAGACCCAGTACTTC	CASSLGGSEEETQYF
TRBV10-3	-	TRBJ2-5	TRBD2	TGTGCCATCAGTGGGGGGCGGACTAGCGGGTATCAAGAGACCCAGTACTTC	CAISGGRTSGYQETQYF
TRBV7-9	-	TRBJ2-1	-	TGTGCCAGCAGCTTAGCGTGGGAGTCCTACAATGAGCAGTTCTTC	CASSLAWESYNEQFF
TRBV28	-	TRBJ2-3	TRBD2	TGTGCCAGCACCCCACCCGGACTAGCGGGAGGAGATACGCAGTATTTT	CASTPPGLAGGDTQYF
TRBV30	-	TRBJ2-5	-	TGTGCCTTGGAAGGGGCAGCTAAAGAGACCCAGTACTTC	CALEGAAKETQYF
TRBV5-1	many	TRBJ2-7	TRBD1	TGTGCCAGCAGTTTAGGGACAGTTTACGAGCAGTACTTC	CASSLGTVYEQYF
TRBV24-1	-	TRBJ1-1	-	TGTGCCACCAGTGATTTTCAGGGTGAAGCTTTCTTT	CATSDFQGEAFF
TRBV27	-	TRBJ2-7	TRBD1	TGTGCCAGCAGTCGGACAGGGCACTACTACGAGCAGTACTTC	CASSRTGHYYEQYF
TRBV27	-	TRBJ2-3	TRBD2	TGTGCCAGCAGTTTACTACTAGCGGAGAGCACAGATACGCAGTATTTT	CASSLLLAESTDTQYF
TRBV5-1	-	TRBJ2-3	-	TGCGCCAGCAGCTTGGAGTCCGCGTTTGGTACAGATACGCAGTATTTT	CASSLESAFGTDTQYF
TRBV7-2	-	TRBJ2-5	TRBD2	TGTGCCAGCAGCTCTAGCGGGAGGGCCGGGGAGACCCAGTACTTC	CASSSSGRAGETQYF
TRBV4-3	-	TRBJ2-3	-	TGCGCCAGCAGCCAAGAGAAGGGCAGTAGCACAGATACGCAGTATTTT	CASSQEKGSSTDTQYF
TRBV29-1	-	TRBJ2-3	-	TGCAGCGTTTTTGGGCTAGCGCTCACAGATACGCAGTATTTT	CSVFGLALTDTQYF
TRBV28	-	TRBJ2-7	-	TGTGCCAGCAATGGAGGAGACAGCTCCTACGAGCAGTACTTC	CASNGGDSSYEQYF
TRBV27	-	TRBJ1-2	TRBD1	TGTGCCAGCAGTTGGGGACAGGGGTCTGGCTACACCTTC	CASSWGQGSGYTF
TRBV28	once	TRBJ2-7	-	TGTGCCAGCAGTTTATCGATAGGGTCGATCCGCTCCTACGAGCAGTACTTC	CASSLSIGSIRSYEQYF
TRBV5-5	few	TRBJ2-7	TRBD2	TGTGCCAGCAGCTTTGCGGGAGCCTCCTACGAGCAGTACTTC	CASSFAGASYEQYF
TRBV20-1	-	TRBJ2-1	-	TGCAGTGCTAGTCGACTAAACAGTGAGCAGTTCTTC	CSASRLNSEQFF
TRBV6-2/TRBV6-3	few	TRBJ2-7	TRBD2	TGTGCCAGCAGGTCTACCGGGACTAGCTCCTACGAGCAGTACTTC	CASRSTGTSSYEQYF
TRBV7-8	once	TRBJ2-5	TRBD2	TGTGCCAGCAGCCCCCGAGAGGGACTAGCGGGTCAAGAGACCCAGTACTTC	CASSPREGLAGQETQYF
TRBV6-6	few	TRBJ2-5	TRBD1	TGTGCCAGCAGTTTTGGACAGGGGGAAGAGACCCAGTACTTC	CASSFGQGEETQYF
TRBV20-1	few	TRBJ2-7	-	TGCAGTGCTAGAGATGAGCTCTACGAGCAGTACTTC	CSARDELYEQYF
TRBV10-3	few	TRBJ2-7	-	TGTGCCATCAGTGAGTCTCGGACTCCCACATCCTTATACGAGCAGTACTTC	CAISESRTPTSLYEQYF
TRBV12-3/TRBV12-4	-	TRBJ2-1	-	TGTGCCAGCAGTTTATTTCCCACGACGGACGATGAGCAGTTCTTC	CASSLFPTTDDEQFF
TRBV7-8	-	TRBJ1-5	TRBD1	TGTGCCAGCAGCTTAGTCACAGGGGTCAATCAGCCCCAGCATTTT	CASSLVTGVNQPQHF
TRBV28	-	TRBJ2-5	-	TGTGCCAGCAGAGGGAAGGGTGGGGAAGAGGCCCAGTACTTC	CASRGKGGEEAQYF
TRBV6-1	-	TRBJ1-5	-	TGTGCCAGCAGTGAAGTATGGGGGGCTCATCAGCCCCAGCATTTT	CASSEVWGAHQPQHF
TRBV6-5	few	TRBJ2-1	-	TGTGCCAGCAGTTACTCGAGGACTCCGAATGAGCAGTTCTTC	CASSYSRTPNEQFF
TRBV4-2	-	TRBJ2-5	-	TGTGCCAGCAGCCAAGATGATGATGGAGAGACCCAGTACTTC	CASSQDDDGETQYF
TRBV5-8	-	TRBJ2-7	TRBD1	TGTGCCAGCAGCTTGACCGGGACAGGGGCATACGAGCAGTACTTC	CASSLTGTGAYEQYF
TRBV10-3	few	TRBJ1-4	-	TGTGCCATCAGTGAGTCGGCGGCAACTAATGAAAAACTGTTTTTT	CAISESAATNEKLFF
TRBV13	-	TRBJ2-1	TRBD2	TGTGCCAGCAGCACTGGGGGAGGGATGCTGGCAAATGAGCAGTTCTTC	CASSTGGGMLANEQFF
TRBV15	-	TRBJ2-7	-	TGTGCCACCAGCAGAGATCTATACGAGCAGTACTTC	CATSRDLYEQYF
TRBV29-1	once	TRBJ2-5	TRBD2	TGCAGCGTTCTCTATGCGGGGGTTCAGACCCAGTACTTC	CSVLYAGVQTQYF
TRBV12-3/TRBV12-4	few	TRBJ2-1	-	TGTGCCAGCAACCGAGACAGGTTGGGTAATGAGCAGTTCTTC	CASNRDRLGNEQFF
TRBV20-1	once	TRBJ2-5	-	TGCAGTGCCCCCCTTCGGGGGTGGAGTGAGACCCAGTACTTC	CSAPLRGWSETQYF
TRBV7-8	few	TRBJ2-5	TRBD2	TGTGCCAGCAGCTTAGGAATCGGGTGGCGGGAGGGTTCCCAAGAGACCCAGTACTTC	CASSLGIGWREGSQETQYF
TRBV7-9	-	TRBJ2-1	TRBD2	TGTGCCAGCAGCCCGACTAGCGGGCCCAAGCAGTTCTTC	CASSPTSGPKQFF
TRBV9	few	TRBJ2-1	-	TGTGCCAGCAGCGTAGTAGAGGGATTTAACGTGACAGACTACAATGAGCAGTTCTTC	CASSVVEGFNVTDYNEQFF